The source of this T cell receptor beta chain is a study of T-cell memory formation after mild COVID-19. TCRdb independently ran MiXCR on the 5' RACE reads; one entry per CDR3 protein. The sample lists hundreds of thousands of distinct CDR3 sequences; 20% were seen once. There are a few counts of this clonotype. The ends were cut back, 0 bases at V and 0 bases at J, with 10 bases in the middle. The CDR3 length is 16 residues. Germline V gives CDR1 LGHNA, CDR2 YSLEER. This clonotype was obtained from an adult woman who had mild COVID-19 (a few samples of this study predate the infection). Cell type and time point are not known. The J gene is TRBJ2-3, the V gene TRBV4-3; D uncertain. Source material: PBMCs or a T cell subset sorted from them (not recorded which). CDR3 sequence (DNA): TGCGCCAGCAGCCAAGAGTTCGGATCTAGCACAGATACGCAGTATTTT. The encoded protein is CASSQEFGSSTDTQYF.